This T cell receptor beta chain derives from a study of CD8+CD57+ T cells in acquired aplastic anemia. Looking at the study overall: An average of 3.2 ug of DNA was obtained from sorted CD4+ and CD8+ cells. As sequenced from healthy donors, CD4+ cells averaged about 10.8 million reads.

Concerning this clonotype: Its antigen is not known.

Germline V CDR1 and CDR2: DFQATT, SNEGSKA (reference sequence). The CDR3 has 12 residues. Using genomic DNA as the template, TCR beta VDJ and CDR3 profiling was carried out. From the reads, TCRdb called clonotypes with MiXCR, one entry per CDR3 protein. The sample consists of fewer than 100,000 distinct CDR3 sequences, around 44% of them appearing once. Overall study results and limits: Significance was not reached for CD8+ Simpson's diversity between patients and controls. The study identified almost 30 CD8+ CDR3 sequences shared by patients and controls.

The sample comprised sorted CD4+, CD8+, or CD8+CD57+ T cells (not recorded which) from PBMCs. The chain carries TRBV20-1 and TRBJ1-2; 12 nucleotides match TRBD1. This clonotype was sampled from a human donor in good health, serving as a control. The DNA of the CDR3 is TGCGGGAGGGACAGGGGGCGGGGTGGCTACACCTTC. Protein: CGRDRGRGGYTF.